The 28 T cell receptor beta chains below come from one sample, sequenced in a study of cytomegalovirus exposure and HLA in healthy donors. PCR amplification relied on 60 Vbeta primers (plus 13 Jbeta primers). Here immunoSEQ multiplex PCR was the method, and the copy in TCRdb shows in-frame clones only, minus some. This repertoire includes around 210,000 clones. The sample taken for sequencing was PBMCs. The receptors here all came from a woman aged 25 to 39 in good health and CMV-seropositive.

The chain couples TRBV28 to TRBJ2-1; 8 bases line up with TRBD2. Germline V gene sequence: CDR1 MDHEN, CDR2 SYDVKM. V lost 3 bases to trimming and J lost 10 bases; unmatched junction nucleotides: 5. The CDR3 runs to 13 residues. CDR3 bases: TGTGCCAGCAGTTTCCCCTTAGCGGGAGAGCAGTTCTTC. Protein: CASSFPLAGEQFF.

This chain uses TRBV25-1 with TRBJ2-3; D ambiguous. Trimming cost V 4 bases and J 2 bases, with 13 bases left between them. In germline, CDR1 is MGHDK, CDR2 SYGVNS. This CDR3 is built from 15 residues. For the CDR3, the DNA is TGTGCCAGCAGTGCTAGGCCCTCTAACACAGATACGCAGTATTTT. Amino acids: CASSARPSNTDTQYF.

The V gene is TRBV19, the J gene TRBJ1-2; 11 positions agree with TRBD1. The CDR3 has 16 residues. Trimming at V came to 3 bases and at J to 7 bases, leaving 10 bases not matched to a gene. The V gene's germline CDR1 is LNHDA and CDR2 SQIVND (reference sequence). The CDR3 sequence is CASSIPPWTGGGGYTF. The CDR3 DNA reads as TGTGCCAGTAGTATCCCCCCCTGGACAGGGGGCGGTGGCTACACCTTC.

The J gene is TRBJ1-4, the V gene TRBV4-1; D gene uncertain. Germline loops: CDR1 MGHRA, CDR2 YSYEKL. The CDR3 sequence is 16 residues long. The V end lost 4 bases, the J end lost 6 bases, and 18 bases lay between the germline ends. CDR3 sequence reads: CASSLVTHAADEKLFF. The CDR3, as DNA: TGCGCCAGCAGCCTAGTAACACATGCGGCAGATGAAAAACTGTTTTTT.

CDR3: CASSAGTAELYTEAFF. The DNA of the CDR3 is TGTGCCAGTAGTGCGGGGACAGCGGAACTGTACACTGAAGCTTTCTTT. The gene calls are TRBV19 and TRBJ1-1; 7 bases are shared with TRBD1. V shed 5 bases, J shed 3 bases, and the junction held 12 bases outside the gene matches. Germline lookup yields CDR1 LNHDA and CDR2 SQIVND (reference sequence). The CDR3 totals 16 residues.

The chain's CDR3 is CASAPGEDMAPYTF. The DNA for the CDR3 is TGTGCCAGTGCGCCCGGGGAAGATATGGCTCCCTACACCTTC. The chain carries TRBV19 and TRBJ1-2; D remains unclear. Germline CDR1 reads LNHDA; CDR2 reads SQIVND (reference sequence). Trimming removed 8 bases from V and 10 bases from J, with 23 bases in between. The CDR3 is 14 amino acids.

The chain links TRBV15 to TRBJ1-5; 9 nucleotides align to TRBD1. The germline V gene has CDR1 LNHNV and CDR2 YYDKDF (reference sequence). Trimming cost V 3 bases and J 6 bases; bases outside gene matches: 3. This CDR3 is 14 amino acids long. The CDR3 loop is CATSRDRGLQPQHF. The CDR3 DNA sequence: TGTGCCACCAGCAGGGACAGGGGCCTTCAGCCCCAGCATTTT. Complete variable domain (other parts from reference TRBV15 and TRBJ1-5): DAMVIQNPRYQVTQFGKPVTLSCSQTLNHNVMYWYQQKSSQAPKLLFHYYDKDFNNEADTPDNFQSRRPNTSFCFLDIRSPGLGDTAMYLCATSRDRGLQPQHFGDGTRLSIL.

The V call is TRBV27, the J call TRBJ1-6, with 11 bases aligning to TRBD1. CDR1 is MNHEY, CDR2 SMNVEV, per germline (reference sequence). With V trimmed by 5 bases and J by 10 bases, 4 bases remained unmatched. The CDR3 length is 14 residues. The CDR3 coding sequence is TGTGCCAGCAGTGGGGGGACAGGGGGATCACCCCTCCACTTT. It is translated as CASSGGTGGSPLHF.

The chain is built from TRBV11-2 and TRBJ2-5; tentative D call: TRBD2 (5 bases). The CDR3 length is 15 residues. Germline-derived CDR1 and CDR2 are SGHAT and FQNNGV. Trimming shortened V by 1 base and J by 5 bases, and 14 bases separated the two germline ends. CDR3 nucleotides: TGTGCCAGCAGCTTAGCCGCTAGCATCGGGGAGACCCAGTACTTC. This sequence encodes CASSLAASIGETQYF.

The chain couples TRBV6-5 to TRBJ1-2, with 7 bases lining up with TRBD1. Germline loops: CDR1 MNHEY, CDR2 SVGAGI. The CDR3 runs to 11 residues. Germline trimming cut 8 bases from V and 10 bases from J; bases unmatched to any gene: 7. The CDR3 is CASQAGGDYTF. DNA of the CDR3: TGTGCCAGCCAAGCAGGGGGTGACTACACCTTC.

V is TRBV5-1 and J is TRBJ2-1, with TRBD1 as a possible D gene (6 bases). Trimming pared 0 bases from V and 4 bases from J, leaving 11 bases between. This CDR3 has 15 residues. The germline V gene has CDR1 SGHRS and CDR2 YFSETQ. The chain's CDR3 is CASSLDRALYNEQFF. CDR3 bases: TGCGCCAGCAGCTTGGACAGGGCCCTGTACAATGAGCAGTTCTTC.

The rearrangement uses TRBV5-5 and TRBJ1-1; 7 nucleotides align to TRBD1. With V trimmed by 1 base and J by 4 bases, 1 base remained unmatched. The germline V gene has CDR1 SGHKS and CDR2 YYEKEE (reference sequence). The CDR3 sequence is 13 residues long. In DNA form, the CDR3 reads TGTGCCAGCAGCTTGCGACAGGGCACTGAAGCTTTCTTT. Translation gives CASSLRQGTEAFF.

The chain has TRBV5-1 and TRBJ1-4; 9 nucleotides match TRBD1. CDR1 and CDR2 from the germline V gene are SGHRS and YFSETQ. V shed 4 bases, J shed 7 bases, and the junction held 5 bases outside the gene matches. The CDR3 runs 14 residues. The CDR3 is CASSIQGASEKLFF. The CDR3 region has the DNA TGCGCCAGCAGCATACAGGGGGCTTCTGAAAAACTGTTTTTT.

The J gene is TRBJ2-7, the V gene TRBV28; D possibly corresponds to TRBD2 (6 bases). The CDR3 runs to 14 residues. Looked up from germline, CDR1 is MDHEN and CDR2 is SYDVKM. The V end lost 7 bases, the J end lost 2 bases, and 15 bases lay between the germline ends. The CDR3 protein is CASNPTGEPYEQYF. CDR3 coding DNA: TGTGCCAGCAATCCAACGGGAGAGCCCTACGAGCAGTACTTC.

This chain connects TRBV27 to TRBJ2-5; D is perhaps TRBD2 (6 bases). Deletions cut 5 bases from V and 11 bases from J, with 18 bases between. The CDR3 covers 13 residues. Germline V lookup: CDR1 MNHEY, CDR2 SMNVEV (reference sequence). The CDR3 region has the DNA TGTGCCAGCAGTCTCGCAACATGGGGGGAGCAGTACTTC. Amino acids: CASSLATWGEQYF.

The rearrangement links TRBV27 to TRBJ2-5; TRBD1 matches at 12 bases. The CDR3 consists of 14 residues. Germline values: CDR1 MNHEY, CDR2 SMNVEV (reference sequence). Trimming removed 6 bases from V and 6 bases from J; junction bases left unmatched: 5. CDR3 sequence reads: CASRGTGGAQTQYF. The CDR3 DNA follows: TGTGCCAGCAGGGGGACAGGGGGCGCCCAGACCCAGTACTTC.

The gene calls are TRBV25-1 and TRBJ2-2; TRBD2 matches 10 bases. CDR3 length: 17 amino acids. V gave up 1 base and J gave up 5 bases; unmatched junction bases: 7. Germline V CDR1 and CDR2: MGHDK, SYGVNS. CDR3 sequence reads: CASSESFLAGATGELFF. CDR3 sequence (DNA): TGTGCCAGCAGTGAATCTTTCCTAGCGGGAGCAACCGGGGAGCTGTTTTTT.

The CDR3 coding sequence is TGCGCCAGCAGCCAAGGCACTAGGTACAATGAGCAGTTCTTC. Its translation: CASSQGTRYNEQFF. The rearrangement joins TRBV4-1 to TRBJ2-1; D is possibly TRBD2 (5 bases). V lost 1 base, J lost 4 bases, and 8 bases lay in between. The germline V gene encodes CDR1 MGHRA and CDR2 YSYEKL. The CDR3 consists of 14 residues.

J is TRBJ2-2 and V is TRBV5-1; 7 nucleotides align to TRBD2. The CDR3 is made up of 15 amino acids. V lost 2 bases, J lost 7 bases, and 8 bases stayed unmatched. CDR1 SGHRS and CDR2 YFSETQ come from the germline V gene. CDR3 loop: CASSLLGTNNGELFF. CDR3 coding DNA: TGCGCCAGCAGCTTATTGGGGACTAATAACGGGGAGCTGTTTTTT.

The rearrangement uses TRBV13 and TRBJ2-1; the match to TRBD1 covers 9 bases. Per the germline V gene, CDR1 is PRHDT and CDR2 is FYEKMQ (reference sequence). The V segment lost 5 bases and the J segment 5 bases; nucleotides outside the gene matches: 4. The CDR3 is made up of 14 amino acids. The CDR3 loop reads CASSPRTGDNEQFF. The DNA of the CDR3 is TGTGCCAGCAGCCCTCGGACAGGGGACAATGAGCAGTTCTTC.

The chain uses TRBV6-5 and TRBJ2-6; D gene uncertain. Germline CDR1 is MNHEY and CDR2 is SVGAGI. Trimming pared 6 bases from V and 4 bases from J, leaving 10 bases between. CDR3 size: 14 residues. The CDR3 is CASSRNGGANVLTF. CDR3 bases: TGTGCCAGCAGCCGCAACGGGGGGGCCAACGTCCTGACTTTC.

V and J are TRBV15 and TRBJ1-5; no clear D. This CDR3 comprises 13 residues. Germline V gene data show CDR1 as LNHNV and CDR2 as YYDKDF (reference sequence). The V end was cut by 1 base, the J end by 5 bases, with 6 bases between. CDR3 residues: CATSRALHQPQHF. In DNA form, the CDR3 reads TGTGCCACCAGCAGAGCCCTACATCAGCCCCAGCATTTT.

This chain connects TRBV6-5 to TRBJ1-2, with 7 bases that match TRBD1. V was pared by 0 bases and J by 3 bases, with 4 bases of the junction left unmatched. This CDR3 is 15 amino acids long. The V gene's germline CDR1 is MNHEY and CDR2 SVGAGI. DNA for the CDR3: TGTGCCAGCAGTTACTCGGAGGGACAGTACTATGGCTACACCTTC. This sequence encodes CASSYSEGQYYGYTF.

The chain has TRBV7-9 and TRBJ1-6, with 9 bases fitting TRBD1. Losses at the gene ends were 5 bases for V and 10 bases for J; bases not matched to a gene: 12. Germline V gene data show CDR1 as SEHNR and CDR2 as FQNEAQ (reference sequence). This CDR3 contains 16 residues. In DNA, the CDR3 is TGTGCCAGCAGCCGTTTAAGGGTGACAGGGGGATCACCCCTCCACTTT. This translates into CASSRLRVTGGSPLHF.

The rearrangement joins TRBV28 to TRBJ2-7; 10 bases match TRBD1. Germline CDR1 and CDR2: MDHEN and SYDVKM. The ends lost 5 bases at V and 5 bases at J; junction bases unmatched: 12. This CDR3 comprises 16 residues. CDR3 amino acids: CASSPPLGTGEDEQYF. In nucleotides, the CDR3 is TGTGCCAGCAGTCCGCCCCTTGGGACAGGGGAGGACGAGCAGTACTTC.

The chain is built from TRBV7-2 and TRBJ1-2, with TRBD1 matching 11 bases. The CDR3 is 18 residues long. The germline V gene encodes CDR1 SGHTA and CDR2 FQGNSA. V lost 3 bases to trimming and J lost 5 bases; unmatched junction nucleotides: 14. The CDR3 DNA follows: TGTGCCAGCAGCTTGGCTTCTTTCGGGACAGGGGGTTTGTATGGCTACACCTTC. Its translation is CASSLASFGTGGLYGYTF.

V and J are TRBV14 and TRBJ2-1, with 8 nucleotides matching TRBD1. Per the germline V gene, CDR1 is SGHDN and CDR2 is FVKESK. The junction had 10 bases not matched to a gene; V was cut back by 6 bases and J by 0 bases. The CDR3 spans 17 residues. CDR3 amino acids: CASRGTGQFSSYNEQFF. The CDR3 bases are TGTGCCAGCAGGGGGACAGGTCAATTTAGCTCCTACAATGAGCAGTTCTTC.

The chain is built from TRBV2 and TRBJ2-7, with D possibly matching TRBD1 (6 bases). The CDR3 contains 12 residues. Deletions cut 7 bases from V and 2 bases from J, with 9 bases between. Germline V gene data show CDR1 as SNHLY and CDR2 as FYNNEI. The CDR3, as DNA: TGTGCCAGCAAAACAGGGACCTACGAGCAGTACTTC. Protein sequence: CASKTGTYEQYF.